These T cell receptor beta chains were read from a single sample in a study of early T cells in non-severe SARS-CoV-2 infection. TCRdb passed the 5' RACE reads through MiXCR, listing each CDR3 protein once. The data contain 45,000 to 75,000 distinct CDR3 sequences, roughly 5.5% of them singletons. The sample taken for sequencing was whole blood. All receptors come from an adult who was a healthcare worker with PCR-confirmed SARS-CoV-2 infection or an uninfected control (not recorded which). The CDR3 runs from the conserved cysteine through the conserved F or W. The D gene is left open where the match is weak. Some rows have no size entry. The others give once, few or many, or a class for an expanded clone.

V gene	D gene	clone size	J gene	CDR3 DNA	CDR3 protein
TRBV12-5	TRBD2	many	TRBJ2-5	TGTGCTAGTGGACTAGCGGGAGTCCCCGAGACCCAGTACTTC	CASGLAGVPETQYF
TRBV20-1	NA	NA	TRBJ2-2	TGCAGTGCTAGAGCCTCCGGGAGAGGGAACACCGGGGAGCTGTTTTTT	CSARASGRGNTGELFF
TRBV12-3/TRBV12-4	NA	many	TRBJ1-1	TGTGCCAGCAGTCGGGTACAGGGTAACACTGAAGCTTTCTTT	CASSRVQGNTEAFF
TRBV5-1	TRBD2	many	TRBJ2-3	TGCGCCAGCAGCCGGGGGCTAGCGGGCGGAATTGGCACAGATACGCAGTATTTT	CASSRGLAGGIGTDTQYF
TRBV4-1	NA	many	TRBJ2-5	TGCGCCAGCAGCCCTTCCCGGACTCAAAGGGAGACCCAGTACTTC	CASSPSRTQRETQYF
TRBV10-3	NA	NA	TRBJ2-2	TGTGCCATCAATTCCGGGGCTGAGGCCGGGGAGCTGTTTTTT	CAINSGAEAGELFF
TRBV19	NA	few	TRBJ1-5	TGTGCCAGTAGTCTACCCACGGTTCACGCCCAGCATTTT	CASSLPTVHAQHF
TRBV6-2/TRBV6-3	NA	many	TRBJ2-1	TGTGCCAGCAGTCGCGGAGGGGGCGACGCGCTGCAGTTCTTC	CASSRGGGDALQFF
TRBV4-2	TRBD2	few	TRBJ2-7	TGTGCCAGCAGCCAAGTGACCGGACTAGCGGCCTCCTACGAGCAGTACTTC	CASSQVTGLAASYEQYF
TRBV5-1	NA	many	TRBJ2-7	TGCGCCAGCAGCACGGCAGCGTTGGTCGGGGTCTCCTACGAGCAGTACTTC	CASSTAALVGVSYEQYF
TRBV6-6	TRBD1	NA	TRBJ1-6	TGTGCCAGCACGACAGGACAGGCCCTCCACTTT	CASTTGQALHF
TRBV12-3/TRBV12-4	TRBD1	many	TRBJ1-1	TGTGCCAGCAGTCCCGGGACAGGGTACGCGAACACTGAAGCTTTCTTT	CASSPGTGYANTEAFF
TRBV29-1	NA	many	TRBJ2-1	TGCAGCGTTGACAGCAGCTCCTACAATGAGCAGTTCTTC	CSVDSSSYNEQFF
TRBV11-2	NA	medium-sized	TRBJ2-1	TGTGCCAGCAGCTTAGAGAGCAGCCGAGGTGAGCAGTTCTTC	CASSLESSRGEQFF
TRBV7-9	NA	many	TRBJ1-3	TGTGCCAGCAGCTCCCTGAGCTCTGGAAACACCATATATTTT	CASSSLSSGNTIYF
TRBV5-4	TRBD2	NA	TRBJ2-5	TGTGCCAGCAGAGCCGGGACTAGCATGGAGACCCAGTACTTC	CASRAGTSMETQYF
TRBV20-1	TRBD1	many	TRBJ2-7	TGCAGTGCACCCGACAGGGTGAGATACTACGAGCAGTACTTC	CSAPDRVRYYEQYF
TRBV3-1	NA	many	TRBJ2-7	TGTGCCAGCAGCCAAGGCGCAGGGAATTACCACGAGCAGTACTTC	CASSQGAGNYHEQYF
TRBV5-4	TRBD1	NA	TRBJ1-1	TGTGCCAGCAGCGCCAGACAGGGGAGGACTGAAGCTTTCTTT	CASSARQGRTEAFF
TRBV30	NA	medium-sized	TRBJ1-5	TGTGCCTGGAGAGGGGATGGAAATCAGCCCCAGCATTTT	CAWRGDGNQPQHF
TRBV29-1	NA	many	TRBJ2-7	TGCAGCGTTACCAGGGCGAGCTCCTACGAGCAGTACTTC	CSVTRASSYEQYF
TRBV29-1	NA	NA	TRBJ2-7	TGCAGCGTGGCCAGCGGGCCCTACGAGCAGTACTTC	CSVASGPYEQYF
TRBV10-2	TRBD2	few	TRBJ2-3	TGCGCCAGCAGCCCCGGGACTAGCCGGGGCACAGATACGCAGTATTTT	CASSPGTSRGTDTQYF
TRBV20-1	NA	few	TRBJ2-3	TGCAGTGCTCTAAATACAGATACGCAGTATTTT	CSALNTDTQYF
TRBV7-9	NA	few	TRBJ2-3	TGTGCCAGCAGCTTCGCCCGGCGCAGTAGCACAGATACGCAGTATTTT	CASSFARRSSTDTQYF
TRBV29-1	NA	few	TRBJ2-1	TGCAGCGTGGAGCAGGGGAACAATGAGCAGTTCTTC	CSVEQGNNEQFF
TRBV28	NA	many	TRBJ1-1	TGTGCCAGCAGTCCCTTGGGGGGGGGAACTGAAGCTTTCTTT	CASSPLGGGTEAFF
TRBV20-1	NA	many	TRBJ2-7	TGCAGTACTCCCGCGGGACAGAGTCCCTACGAGCAGTACTTC	CSTPAGQSPYEQYF
TRBV11-2	NA	many	TRBJ2-1	TGTGCCAGCAGCTCCCGGGATCCCTACAATGAGCAGTTCTTC	CASSSRDPYNEQFF
TRBV3-1	NA	NA	TRBJ1-4	TGTGCCAGCAGCCAAGATGCGACGTCCCGGGACGAAAAACTGTTTTTT	CASSQDATSRDEKLFF
TRBV4-2	TRBD1	many	TRBJ2-5	TGTGCCAGCAGCCGAAGAGCCACAGGGGGGTCCCCCGGGGCCCAGTACTTC	CASSRRATGGSPGAQYF
TRBV5-6	NA	NA	TRBJ1-4	TGTGCCAGCAGCCCGCGGACAGCCGGGAAAAAACTGTTTTTT	CASSPRTAGKKLFF
TRBV29-1	NA	many	TRBJ2-1	TGCAGCGTTGAAGGAATTACCTACAATGAGCAGTTCTTC	CSVEGITYNEQFF
TRBV9	NA	NA	TRBJ1-5	TGTGCCAGCAGCGTAGGTGACACCAATCAGCCCCAGCATTTT	CASSVGDTNQPQHF
TRBV4-1	TRBD2	NA	TRBJ2-2	TGCGCCAGCAGCCAAGATACGGGGGGGCCTTCCGGGGAGCTGTTTTTT	CASSQDTGGPSGELFF
TRBV12-3/TRBV12-4	NA	many	TRBJ1-4	TGTGCCAGCAGTTTTTACGGACCTTCTAATGAAAAACTGTTTTTT	CASSFYGPSNEKLFF
TRBV12-3/TRBV12-4	NA	many	TRBJ1-5	TGTGCCAGCAGTTTAAAACACAATCAGCCCCAGCATTTT	CASSLKHNQPQHF
TRBV11-2	NA	NA	TRBJ2-5	TGTGCCAGCAGCTTAGAGGTGTCGGATCAAGAGACCCAGTACTTC	CASSLEVSDQETQYF
TRBV19	NA	many	TRBJ1-5	TGTGCCAGTAGTATCTGGACGGGTGGAGAGCCCCAGCATTTT	CASSIWTGGEPQHF
TRBV7-2	TRBD1	many	TRBJ1-5	TGTGCCAGCAGCCCCCGGGACAGGGGGCGTTTGCAGCCCCAGCATTTT	CASSPRDRGRLQPQHF
TRBV3-1	TRBD2	few	TRBJ2-5	TGTGCCAGCAGCTTACGACTAGCGGGAGTAATGAAGACCCAGTACTTC	CASSLRLAGVMKTQYF
TRBV7-9	NA	few	TRBJ2-7	TGTGCCAGCAGCTTCGGAGAAGAGCAGTACTTC	CASSFGEEQYF
TRBV5-4	NA	NA	TRBJ1-1	TGTGCCAGCAGCTTGGGTCCGGCCAGGGCCACTGAAGCTTTCTTT	CASSLGPARATEAFF